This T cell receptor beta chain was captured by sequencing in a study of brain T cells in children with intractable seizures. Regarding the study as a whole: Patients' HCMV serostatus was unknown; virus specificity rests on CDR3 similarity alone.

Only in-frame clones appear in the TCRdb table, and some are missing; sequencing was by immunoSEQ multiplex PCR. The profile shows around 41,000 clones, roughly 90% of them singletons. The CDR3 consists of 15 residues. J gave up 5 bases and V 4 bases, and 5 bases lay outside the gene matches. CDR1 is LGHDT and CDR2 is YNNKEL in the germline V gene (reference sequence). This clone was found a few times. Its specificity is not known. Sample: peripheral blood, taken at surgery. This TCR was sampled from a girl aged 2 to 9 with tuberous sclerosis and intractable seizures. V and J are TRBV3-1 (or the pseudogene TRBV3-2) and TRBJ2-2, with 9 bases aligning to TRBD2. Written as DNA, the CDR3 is TGTGCCAGCAGCCTTTCTAGCGGGGTAACCGGGGAGCTGTTTTTT. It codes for CASSLSSGVTGELFF.